This TCR beta chain was retrieved from a study of blood T cells in healthy people across ages. Whole-study results and caveats: Not knowing donor CMV status may have confounded expanded clonotype changes.

Primers used in a second PCR of roughly 6 to 12 cycles were a sample-barcoded 5' primer and a J-beta primer mix. Each TCR beta cDNA got a 12-nucleotide random molecular identifier. One entry per CDR3 protein results from TCRdb running MiXCR on the 5' RACE reads. Altogether 800,000 to 950,000 distinct CDR3 sequences are present, 45% to 50% being singletons, with the ten largest covering 10% to 15%. The CDR3 sequence is 15 residues long. Germline V gene data show CDR1 as SGHRS and CDR2 as YFSETQ. V lost 4 bases, J lost 3 bases, and 8 bases stayed unmatched. Every sample yielded at least 6.5 million isolated PBMCs. This clonotype was counted only a few times. Its matching antigen is unknown.

This TCR derives from a man aged 25 to 45 in good health. The chain uses TRBV5-1 and TRBJ2-7, with 9 bases matching TRBD1. The sample was blood. CDR3 nucleotides: TGCGCCAGCAGCCCTCAACAGGGGGCAAACTACGAGCAGTACTTC. Its protein is CASSPQQGANYEQYF. Full variable domain (remainder filled in from reference TRBV5-1 and TRBJ2-7): KAGVTQTPRYLIKTRGQQVTLSCSPISGHRSVSWYQQTPGQGLQFLFEYFSETQRNKGNFPGRFSGRQFSNSRSEMNVSTLELGDSALYLCASSPQQGANYEQYFGPGTRLTVT.